This TCR beta chain was identified in a study of blood T cell repertoires in COVID-19. Trimming took 4 bases from V and 7 from J, leaving 23 bases between them. The CDR3 extends over 18 amino acids. Recruits, aged roughly 18 to 90 years, lived in 20 to 30 US areas. Researchers sorted participants into cohorts using their self-reported clinical history. Two consecutive negative NP/OP PCR tests, clearance, or resolved symptoms defined Cohort 3 recovery. Profiling relied on immunoSEQ multiplex PCR, and the TCRdb table lists in-frame clones only, not all of them. Among over 200,000 clones listed, roughly 87% were seen once.

This sequence joins TRBV23-1 and TRBJ1-6; D uncertain. TRBV23-1 carries the ORF label, with uncertain function. The receptor was derived from a man aged 25-40 years who had recovered from COVID-19. Sequenced input: PBMCs or T cells enriched from blood (not recorded which). This CDR3 is CASSLVARSSRENSPLHF. CDR3 DNA sequence: TGCGCCAGCAGTCTTGTAGCCCGTTCCTCCCGCGAAAATTCACCCCTCCACTTT.